This T cell receptor beta chain was documented in a study of blood T cell repertoires in COVID-19. Study as a whole: From T cells, B-cell-depleted T cells, or PBMCs came the material, which was cDNA or gDNA.

V dropped 4 bases and J dropped 3 bases, with 13 bases sitting between them. CDR1 and CDR2 from the germline V gene are SGHNT and YYREEE (reference sequence). The CDR3 spans 14 residues. This table comes from immunoSEQ multiplex PCR, and its TCRdb copy is limited to in-frame clones, with some not included. The top ten hold 9.5% to 15% of the sample, which has 240,000 or so clones, approximately 78% seen once. This receptor was taken from a woman aged 60 to 75 with active or convalescent COVID-19. The V gene is TRBV5-4, the J gene TRBJ2-5; a weak D match, TRBD2 (6 bases). Source material: peripheral blood. The CDR3 DNA is TGTGCCAGCAGCCTCGCGGGGTGGAAAGAGACCCAGTACTTC. The encoded protein is CASSLAGWKETQYF. Combining the CDR3 with reference TRBV5-4 and TRBJ2-5 gives the whole variable domain ETGVTQSPTHLIKTRGQQVTLRCSSQSGHNTVSWYQQALGQGPQFIFQYYREEENGRGNFPPRFSGLQFPNYSSELNVNALELDDSALYLCASSLAGWKETQYFGPGTRLLVL.